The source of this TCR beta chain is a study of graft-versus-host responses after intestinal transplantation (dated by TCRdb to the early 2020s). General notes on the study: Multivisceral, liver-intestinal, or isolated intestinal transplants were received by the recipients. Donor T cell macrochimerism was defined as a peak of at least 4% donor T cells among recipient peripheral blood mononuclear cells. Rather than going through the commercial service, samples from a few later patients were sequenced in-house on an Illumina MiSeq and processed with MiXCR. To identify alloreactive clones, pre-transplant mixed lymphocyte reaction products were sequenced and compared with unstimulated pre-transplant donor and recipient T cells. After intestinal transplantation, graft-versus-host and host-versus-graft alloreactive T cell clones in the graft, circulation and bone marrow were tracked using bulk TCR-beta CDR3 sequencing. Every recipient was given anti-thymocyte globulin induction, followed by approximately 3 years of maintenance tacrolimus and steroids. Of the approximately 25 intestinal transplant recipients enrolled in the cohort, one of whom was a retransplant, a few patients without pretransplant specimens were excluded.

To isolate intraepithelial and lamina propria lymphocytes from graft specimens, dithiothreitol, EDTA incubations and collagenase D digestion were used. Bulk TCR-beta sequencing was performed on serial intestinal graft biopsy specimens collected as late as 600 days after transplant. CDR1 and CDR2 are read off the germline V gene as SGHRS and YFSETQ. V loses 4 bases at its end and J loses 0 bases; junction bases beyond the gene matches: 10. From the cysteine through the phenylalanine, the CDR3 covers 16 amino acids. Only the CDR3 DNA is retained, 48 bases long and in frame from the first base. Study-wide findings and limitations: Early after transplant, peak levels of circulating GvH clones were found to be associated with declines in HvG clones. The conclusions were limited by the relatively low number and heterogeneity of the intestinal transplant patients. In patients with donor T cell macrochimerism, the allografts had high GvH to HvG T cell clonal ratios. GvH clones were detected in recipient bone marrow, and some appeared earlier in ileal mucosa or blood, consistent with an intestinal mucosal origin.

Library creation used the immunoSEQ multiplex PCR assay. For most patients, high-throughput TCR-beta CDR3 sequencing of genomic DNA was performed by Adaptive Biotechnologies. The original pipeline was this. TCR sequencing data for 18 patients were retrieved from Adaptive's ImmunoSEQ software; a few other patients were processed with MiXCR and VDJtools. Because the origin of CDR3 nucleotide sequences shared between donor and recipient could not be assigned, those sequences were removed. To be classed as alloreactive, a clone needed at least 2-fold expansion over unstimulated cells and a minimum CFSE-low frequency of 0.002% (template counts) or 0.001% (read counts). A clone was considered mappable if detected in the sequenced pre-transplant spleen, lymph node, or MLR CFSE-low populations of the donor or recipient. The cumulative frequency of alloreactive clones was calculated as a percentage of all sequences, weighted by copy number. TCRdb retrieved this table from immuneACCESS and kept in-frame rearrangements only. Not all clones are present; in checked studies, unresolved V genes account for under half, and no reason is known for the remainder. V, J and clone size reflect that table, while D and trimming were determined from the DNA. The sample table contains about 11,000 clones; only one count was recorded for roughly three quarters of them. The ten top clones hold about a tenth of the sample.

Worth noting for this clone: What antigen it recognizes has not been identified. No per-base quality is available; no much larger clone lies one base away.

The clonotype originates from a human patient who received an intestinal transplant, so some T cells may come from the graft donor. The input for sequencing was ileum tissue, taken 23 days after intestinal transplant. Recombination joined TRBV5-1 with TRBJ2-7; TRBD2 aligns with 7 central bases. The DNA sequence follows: TGCGCCAGCAGCCCCGCGGTAGCGGGCCTCTCCTACGAGCAGTACTTC. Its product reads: CASSPAVAGLSYEQYF.